This TCR beta chain was sequenced for a study of cytomegalovirus exposure and HLA in healthy donors. Study summary: Earlier work reported approximately 110 million unique TCR beta sequences from about 170 million T cells.

Study-wide findings and caveats: There were over 150 TCR beta chains listed as cytomegalovirus-associated. In a later analysis, HLA-C alleles had the fewest associated TCRs, DRB1 alleles the most.

CDR1 SEHNR and CDR2 FQNEAQ come from the germline V gene (reference sequence). V dropped 3 bases and J dropped 5 bases, with 19 bases sitting between them. The CDR3 loop spans 17 amino acids. It was with 60 Vbeta and 13 Jbeta primers that the PCR ran. Authors' data handling: Some 9.9 million of around 85 million unique TCR beta chains were shared, per a later count. TCRdb's copy holds only in-frame clones and misses some; the assay was immunoSEQ multiplex PCR. The V and J calls and clone size were taken over from that table, and D and trimming were inferred from the DNA. The sample consists of 110,000 to 150,000 clones, 84% of them appearing once. This clone was detected only a few times. Its cognate antigen is unknown.

The TCR originated in a boy aged 2 to 9 in good health and CMV-seronegative. The rearrangement uses TRBV7-9 and TRBJ2-2; a possible D gene is TRBD1 (5 bases). Sequencing was done on a sample of PBMCs. This CDR3 reads CASSFLGPGQATGELFF. Written as DNA, the CDR3 is TGTGCCAGCAGCTTCCTAGGGCCAGGGCAGGCGACCGGGGAGCTGTTTTTT.